These T cell receptor beta chains were read from a single sample in a study of T cells in Graves' hyperthyroidism and ophthalmopathy. TCRdb called the multiplex PCR reads again in MiXCR, with one record for every CDR3 protein. The sample shows about 640,000 distinct CDR3 sequences, less than 25% of them seen only once. The sample consisted of blood. These receptor sequences come from a man younger than 45 with Graves' ophthalmopathy. The CDR3 runs from the conserved cysteine through the conserved F or W. D genes are given only for firm matches. Expanded clones get a size class; other rows say once, few or many, or leave the size out.

TGTGCCAGCAGCTTAGAACTTTACAGGGGATTAGGACAAGAGACCCAGTACTTC | CASSLELYRGLGQETQYF | TRBJ2-5 | TRBD1 | NA | TRBV7-9
TGTGCCAGCAGCTTAGCTGCTAGAAATCAGCCCCAGCATTTT | CASSLAARNQPQHF | TRBJ1-5 | NA | many | TRBV7-9
TGTGCCACCAGTGATCACCCAGCGTATGGCTACACCTTC | CATSDHPAYGYTF | TRBJ1-2 | NA | NA | TRBV24-1
TGTGCCAGCAGCCCTGGGGGACAGGGTGCCCGTTACGAGCAGTACTTC | CASSPGGQGARYEQYF | TRBJ2-7 | TRBD1 | few | TRBV3-1
TGTGCCAGCAGCGTCCGGGACTACTACAATGAGCAGTTCTTC | CASSVRDYYNEQFF | TRBJ2-1 | TRBD2 | few | TRBV9
TGCGCCAGCAGGGGACAGGGGGAGACCCAGTACTTC | CASRGQGETQYF | TRBJ2-5 | TRBD1 | few | TRBV5-1
TGTGCCAGCAGTTCGAGAGGTGGGACGAACACCGGGGAGCTGTTTTTT | CASSSRGGTNTGELFF | TRBJ2-2 | NA | many | TRBV28
TGTGCCAGCAGACCGTCCGGGACTGACTATAATTCACCCCTCCACTTT | CASRPSGTDYNSPLHF | TRBJ1-6 | NA | few | TRBV6-4
TGTGCCAGCAGCTTTACAAGTCAGGGGCCCTACGAGCAGTACTTC | CASSFTSQGPYEQYF | TRBJ2-7 | NA | many | TRBV7-9
TGTGCCAGCTCTCAGGACAGGAATAACTATGGCTACACCTTC | CASSQDRNNYGYTF | TRBJ1-2 | TRBD1 | many | TRBV18
TGTGCCATCGCCGGGGTGAACACTGAAGCTTTCTTT | CAIAGVNTEAFF | TRBJ1-1 | NA | NA | TRBV10-3
TGTGCCAGCAGCTTAGGTTGGGAGTTCCACGAGCAGTACTTC | CASSLGWEFHEQYF | TRBJ2-7 | NA | NA | TRBV7-9
TGCAGTGCTACGGACAGGAAGGACGAGCAGTACTTC | CSATDRKDEQYF | TRBJ2-7 | TRBD1 | NA | TRBV20-1
TGTGCCAGCAGTCCCCCGGGACAGGGTATTTGGAGCTCCTACAATGAGCAGTTCTTC | CASSPPGQGIWSSYNEQFF | TRBJ2-1 | TRBD1 | few | TRBV12-3/TRBV12-4
TGCAGTGCTCGTGGGGGCGGGGGCTACGAGCAGTACTTC | CSARGGGGYEQYF | TRBJ2-7 | NA | NA | TRBV20-1
TGTGCCAGCAGTTTATTGCAAAACAGCAATCAGCCCCAGCATTTT | CASSLLQNSNQPQHF | TRBJ1-5 | NA | many | TRBV28
TGTGCCAGCTCAGAGGTCGGGACTCTAAATTCCTACGAGCAGTACTTC | CASSEVGTLNSYEQYF | TRBJ2-7 | NA | NA | TRBV18
TGTGCCAGTAGTAACGACCGCCTCTATGGCTACACCTTC | CASSNDRLYGYTF | TRBJ1-2 | NA | many | TRBV19
TGTGCCAGCAGCCTTACCTCAAGACTAGCGGTCCAAGAGACCCAGTACTTC | CASSLTSRLAVQETQYF | TRBJ2-5 | TRBD2 | once | TRBV5-4
TGTGCCTGGAGTCAATGGGGATGGATCGATGGCTACACCTTC | CAWSQWGWIDGYTF | TRBJ1-2 | NA | many | TRBV30
TGTGCCAGCACCCACGCGGCTCGGGGGGGCAATGAGCAGTTCTTC | CASTHAARGGNEQFF | TRBJ2-1 | TRBD2 | few | TRBV6-1
TGTGCCAGCACGGACGGACCCAATGAGCAGTTCTTC | CASTDGPNEQFF | TRBJ2-1 | NA | NA | TRBV6-2/TRBV6-3
TGTGCCAGCAGCTTGGGACCCACAGGGGACTCCCTCAATGAGCAGTTCTTC | CASSLGPTGDSLNEQFF | TRBJ2-1 | NA | NA | TRBV5-6
TGTGCCAGCTCACTTAGCGAACGCTCCTACAATGAGCAGTTCTTC | CASSLSERSYNEQFF | TRBJ2-1 | NA | many | TRBV18
TGTGCCAGCAGCGTACTTCTTAGCGTGGGGTCAAATGAGCAGTTCTTC | CASSVLLSVGSNEQFF | TRBJ2-1 | NA | once | TRBV9
TGTGCCAGCAGTGGCGACAGGGGAGAGACCCAGTACTTC | CASSGDRGETQYF | TRBJ2-5 | TRBD1 | many | TRBV5-1
TGTGCCAGCAGCTCCGCGGGACTCCACACCGGGGAGCTGTTTTTT | CASSSAGLHTGELFF | TRBJ2-2 | NA | few | TRBV7-2